This T cell receptor beta chain was identified during a study of post-analysis software for immune sequencing data. The wider study: Several disease courses (relapsing-remitting, secondary progressive and progressive-relapsing) of multiple sclerosis were included.

Comments on this clonotype: What it binds is not known.

This CDR3 has 13 residues. CDR1 SGHNT and CDR2 YENEEA come from the germline V gene. The V end was cut by 2 bases, the J end by 9 bases, with 11 bases between. Carried by the TCR beta cDNA libraries were unique molecular identifiers. Roughly 0.5 million cDNA molecules were obtained from around 1 to 9.1 million T cells. TCRdb reprocessed the PCR reads with MiXCR, giving one entry per CDR3 protein. The data show 650,000 to 850,000 distinct CDR3 sequences, with approximately 53% seen just once and 4% to 5.5% held by the top ten. Notes on the study in general: Compared with controls, patients showed significantly lower normalized Chao1 diversity. Five TRBV segments, including TRBV5-6, TRBV5-1 and TRBV20-1, were more frequent in patients than controls. F measure clustering grouped samples strongly by preparation batch.

The sequence was obtained from a girl aged 5 to 17 with multiple sclerosis. The chain uses TRBV11-3 and TRBJ2-1, with D perhaps matching TRBD1 (5 bases). The source material was blood. The CDR3 sequence: CASSLPYTGEQFF. As DNA, the CDR3 is TGTGCCAGCAGCTTACCTTACACAGGTGAGCAGTTCTTC. Variable domain in full (rest from reference TRBV11-3 and TRBJ2-1): EAGVVQSPRYKIIEKKQPVAFWCNPISGHNTLYWYLQNLGQGPELLIRYENEEAVDDSQLPKDRFSAERLKGVDSTLKIQPAELGDSAVYLCASSLPYTGEQFFGPGTRLTVL.